This TCR beta chain comes out of a study of blood T cell repertoires in COVID-19 (dated by TCRdb to about 2020). In the study overall: Collaborator samples came from the United States, Italy and Spain and covered acute and convalescent phases of COVID-19. The prospective study material was composed of cDNA or gDNA derived from T cells, B-cell-depleted T cells, or PBMCs. The dataset comprised deeply sampled blood TCRbeta repertoires from subjects exposed to, actively infected with, or recovered from COVID-19. The repertoires were made available in a free public database intended to serve as a resource for research on the immune response to SARS-CoV-2. Samples were obtained from the ongoing ImmuneRACE study (first 160 participants) and from some 1,200 subjects provided by 6 global collaborators. Sample metadata almost always included a de-identified subject ID, COVID-19 status, age in years and sex. Where HLA class I and class II types were available, the types were taken from metadata supplied by the sample provider, not from assay-based typing.

Overall study results and their limits: The amount of clinical and demographic metadata varied by source and participant and was provided uncurated.

The immunoSEQ Assay, a bias-controlled multiplex PCR, was used to amplify TCRbeta CDR3 regions from genomic DNA. The original methods were these. The number of nucleated cells in each sample was estimated by amplification of reference gene primers within the assay. Sequence reads were collapsed and filtered to measure the absolute abundance of every unique TCRbeta CDR3 rearrangement. For each sample, productive Simpson clonality was calculated by taking the square root of Simpson's diversity index across productive rearrangements. Not all clones reach the TCRdb copy of this immuneACCESS table, which keeps in-frame sequences only. Checked studies attribute under half of the gap to unresolved V genes and leave the rest unexplained. That table gives V, J and clone size, and the DNA gave D and trimming. Recorded for this sample are 130,000 to 150,000 clones; approximately 80% of them occurred a single time. The ten largest clonotypes hold approximately 10% of the sample.

Each collaborating institution followed its own protocols to collect whole blood in K2EDTA tubes. For TCRbeta analysis, collaborators shipped samples in one of three forms: frozen whole blood, isolated PBMCs, or DNA extracted from either of those sample types. About this clone: What antigen it recognizes has not been identified. It has no much larger one-base neighbor in the sample; base qualities were not kept.

Deletion took 1 base off V and 4 bases off J, with a span of 10 bases between the germline ends. Including cysteine and phenylalanine, the CDR3 has 15 amino acids. Only the CDR3 portion is preserved as DNA: 45 bases, with reading frame beginning at the first base. The germline V gene (reference sequence) specifies LNHDA as CDR1 and SQIVND as CDR2. This sequence uses TRBV19 and TRBJ2-2; the D gene assignment is ambiguous. The sequencing sample was made of peripheral blood. This clonotype was sampled from a man between 60 and 75 years old with active or convalescent COVID-19. The nucleotides are TGTGCCAGTAGTATAGGGGCCGGTGGCACCGGGGAGCTGTTTTTT. This encodes CASSIGAGGTGELFF.